The clone carrying this T cell receptor beta chain has just a few counts. Its antigen is unknown. PCR used 60 Vbeta primers and 13 Jbeta primers. TCRdb's table, derived via immunoSEQ multiplex PCR, lists solely in-frame clones and lacks some. The sample lists roughly 60,000 clones; approximately 75% were seen once. Deletions cut 2 bases from V and 5 bases from J, with 14 bases between. CDR1 is SGHDT and CDR2 is YYEEEE in the germline V gene. The CDR3 is 15 amino acids. This sample is part of a study of cytomegalovirus exposure and HLA in healthy donors. Study outcomes and limitations: Some segments of the V type, notably TRBV6-2 and TRBV6-3, were excluded as indistinguishable. Productive status was seen about 90% or about 30% of the time for most TCR beta V segments in an earlier analysis.

Sequenced input: PBMCs. The chain recombines TRBV5-6 with TRBJ2-1, with D tentatively TRBD2 (6 bases). The TCR was taken from a woman between 40 and 55 years old in good health and CMV-seropositive. This CDR3 is CASSFFGGNNNEQFF. The CDR3 DNA reads as TGTGCCAGCAGCTTTTTCGGGGGAAACAACAATGAGCAGTTCTTC.